This T cell receptor beta chain stems from a study of blood T cells in healthy people across ages (dated by TCRdb to 2015 to 2017). In the study overall: Template switching captured roughly one uniquely barcoded TCR beta cDNA molecule per two T cells in model experiments. For two donors (one aged 18 to 29 and one aged 80 or older), the study analyzed two additional independent replicas of 1 million unique cDNA reads from the same blood draw. The study measured age-related changes in TCR beta repertoire diversity using deep sequencing normalized with unique cDNA molecular identifiers. The donors were split into four age groups: young (average roughly 15 years), middle-aged (about 40), aged (62) and long-lived (under 85). Donors of different ages were randomly distributed across sequencing lanes to avoid experimental bias.

Results and caveats for the whole study, not just this receptor: Estimates of total diversity based on one million sequenced T cells were considered lower bounds and underestimates. Because the CMV infection status of the donors was unknown, age-related changes in expanded clonotypes may potentially have been confounded. Because profiling used bulk unsorted PBMCs, naive and antigen-experienced compartments could not be compared conclusively. Compared with the aged group, the long-lived group had more naive CD4+ T cells, fewer expanded clones and increased TCR diversity, suggesting age selection. As age increased, observed TCR beta diversity per million T cells dropped in a roughly linear way, and a significant reduction was already evident by age 40. A strong correlation was found between observed TCR beta diversity and the percentage of naive T cells measured by flow cytometry.

The CDR3 measures 11 amino acids from cysteine to phenylalanine. The retained sequence is limited to the CDR3, 33 bases, with the frame set at the first base. At the junction V is shortened by 10 bases and J by 2 bases, with 9 bases in between. This clonotype was observed a handful of times. Its antigen remains unidentified. No much larger clone is present one base from it, and per-base qualities are unavailable. Donors were 35 to 40 systemically healthy Caucasian individuals from Russia aged roughly 6 to 100 years. Each donor gave around 9 milliliters of peripheral blood, collected into EDTA-treated Vacutainer tubes. Ficoll-Paque density-gradient centrifugation was used to isolate PBMCs, with at least 6.5 million per sample. Trizol reagent was used to extract total RNA from PBMCs, with at least 5 micrograms per sample. For every donor, flow cytometry on a PBMC aliquot measured the percentage of naive CD45RAhigh/CD27high T cells.

The method was 5' RACE. Sequenced using an Illumina HiSeq 2500. A second PCR of roughly 7 to 12 cycles was run with a J-beta primer mix and a sample-barcoded 5' primer. Each TCR beta cDNA molecule received a unique molecular identifier from a template-switch 5' adaptor carrying 12 random nucleotides. Each sample yielded at least 3 million CDR3-containing paired-end reads. First-strand cDNA was synthesized from all RNA with the Mint cDNA synthesis kit, primed by a TRBC-specific oligonucleotide. Following uracil-DNA glycosylase treatment, all cDNA underwent a first 18-cycle PCR with the universal primers M1SS and BC2_uni_R. From the authors' description of their analysis: For normalization, 1 million high-quality reads were randomly selected from each sample, with every read carrying a distinct molecular identifier. Reads with shared molecular identifiers were discarded instead of being binned into consensus sequences. MiTCR, set to a Q25 quality threshold and the strictest error-elimination algorithm, was used for CDR3 identification, clonotype clustering and error correction. Lower-bound total TCR beta diversity was estimated with a nonparametric unseen species model using Euler transformation. TCRdb trimmed public reads at Q25 via fastp, called clones via MiXCR and kept in-frame beta chains. Under each unique CDR3 protein, matching rows form one entry showing the most common genes and DNA. TCRdb, not the authors, supplied the V and J calls. Counted in this sample were roughly 1,300,000 distinct CDR3 sequences; approximately 59% of them appeared once. The ten top clones hold 6.7% of the sample.

This receptor was identified in a man aged 18 to 35 in good health. The chain is encoded by TRBV12-3 or TRBV12-4 joined to TRBJ2-7; the D gene is perhaps TRBD2, from 6 matching bases. The sample taken for sequencing was blood. The nucleotide sequence reads as follows: TGTGCCACCGGGGGACCCTACGAGCAGTACTTC. Its product reads: CATGGPYEQYF.